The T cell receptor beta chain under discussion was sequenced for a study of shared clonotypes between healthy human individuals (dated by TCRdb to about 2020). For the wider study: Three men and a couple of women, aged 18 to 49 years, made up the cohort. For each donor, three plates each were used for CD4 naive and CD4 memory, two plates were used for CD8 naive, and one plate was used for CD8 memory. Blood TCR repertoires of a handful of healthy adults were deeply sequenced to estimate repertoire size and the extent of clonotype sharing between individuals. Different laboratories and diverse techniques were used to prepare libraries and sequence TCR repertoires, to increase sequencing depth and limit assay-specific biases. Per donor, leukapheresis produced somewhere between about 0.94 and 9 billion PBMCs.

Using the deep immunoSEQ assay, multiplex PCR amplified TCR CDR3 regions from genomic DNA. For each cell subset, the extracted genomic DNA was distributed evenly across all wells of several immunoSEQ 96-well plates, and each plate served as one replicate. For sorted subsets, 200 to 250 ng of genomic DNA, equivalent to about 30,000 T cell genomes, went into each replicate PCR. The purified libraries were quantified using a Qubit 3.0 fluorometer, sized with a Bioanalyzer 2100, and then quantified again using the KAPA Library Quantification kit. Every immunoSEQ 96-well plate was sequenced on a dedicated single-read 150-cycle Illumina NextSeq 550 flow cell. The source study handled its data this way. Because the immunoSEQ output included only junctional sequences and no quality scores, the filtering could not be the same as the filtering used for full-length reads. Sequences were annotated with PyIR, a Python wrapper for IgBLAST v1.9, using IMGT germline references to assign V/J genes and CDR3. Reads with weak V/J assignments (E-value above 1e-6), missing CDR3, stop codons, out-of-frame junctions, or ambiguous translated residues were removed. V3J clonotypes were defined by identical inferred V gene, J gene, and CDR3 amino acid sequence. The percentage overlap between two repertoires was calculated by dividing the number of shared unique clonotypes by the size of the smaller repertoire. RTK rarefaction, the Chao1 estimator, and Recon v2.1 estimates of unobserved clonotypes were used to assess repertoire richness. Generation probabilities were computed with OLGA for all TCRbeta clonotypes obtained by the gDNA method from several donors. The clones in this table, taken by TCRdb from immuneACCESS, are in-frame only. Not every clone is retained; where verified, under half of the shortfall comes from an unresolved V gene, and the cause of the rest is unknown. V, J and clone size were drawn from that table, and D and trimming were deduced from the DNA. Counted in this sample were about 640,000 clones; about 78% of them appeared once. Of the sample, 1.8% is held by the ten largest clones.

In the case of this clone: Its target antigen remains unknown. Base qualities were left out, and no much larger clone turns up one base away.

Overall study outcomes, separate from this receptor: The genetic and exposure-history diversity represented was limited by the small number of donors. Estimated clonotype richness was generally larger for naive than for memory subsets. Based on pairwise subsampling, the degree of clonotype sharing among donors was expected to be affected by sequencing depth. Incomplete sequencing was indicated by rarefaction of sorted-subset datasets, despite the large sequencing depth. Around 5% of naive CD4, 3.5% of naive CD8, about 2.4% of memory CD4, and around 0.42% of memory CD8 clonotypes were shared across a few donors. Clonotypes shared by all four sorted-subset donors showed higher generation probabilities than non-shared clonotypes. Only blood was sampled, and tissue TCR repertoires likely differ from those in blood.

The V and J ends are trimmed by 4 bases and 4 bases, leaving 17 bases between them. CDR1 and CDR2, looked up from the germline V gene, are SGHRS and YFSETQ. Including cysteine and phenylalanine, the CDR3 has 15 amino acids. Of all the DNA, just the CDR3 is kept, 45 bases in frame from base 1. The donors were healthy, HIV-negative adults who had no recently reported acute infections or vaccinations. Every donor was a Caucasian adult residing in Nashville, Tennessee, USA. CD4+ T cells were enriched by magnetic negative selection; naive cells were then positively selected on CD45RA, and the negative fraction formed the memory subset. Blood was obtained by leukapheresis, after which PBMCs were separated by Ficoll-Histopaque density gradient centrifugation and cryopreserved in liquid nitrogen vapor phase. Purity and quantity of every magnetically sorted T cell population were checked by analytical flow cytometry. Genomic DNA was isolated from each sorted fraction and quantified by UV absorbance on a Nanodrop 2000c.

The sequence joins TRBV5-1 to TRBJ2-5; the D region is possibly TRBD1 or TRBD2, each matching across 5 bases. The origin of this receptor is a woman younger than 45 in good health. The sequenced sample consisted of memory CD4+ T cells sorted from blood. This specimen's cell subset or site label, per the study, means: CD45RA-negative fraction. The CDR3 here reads CASSPRDPERETQYF. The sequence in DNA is TGCGCCAGCAGCCCCCGGGACCCAGAGCGAGAGACCCAGTACTTC.